This T cell receptor (beta chain) was recovered during a study of blood T cell repertoires in COVID-19. The wider study: Sites in the United States, Italy and Spain provided acute and convalescent COVID-19 samples. The analysed material was cDNA or gDNA that came from T cells, B-cell-depleted T cells, or PBMCs.

Germline CDR1 and CDR2: SGHVS and FQNEAQ. The CDR3 consists of 12 residues. Trimming removed 5 bases at V and 0 bases at J, with 5 bases between. Seattle enrolled patients during active infection and tracked them longitudinally. Original data processing: Estimation of nucleated cell counts relied on the amplification of reference gene primers. The repertoire was sequenced with immunoSEQ multiplex PCR; TCRdb's copy has only in-frame clones and lacks some. V and J calls and clone size follow that table, whereas D and trimming were derived from the DNA. In the table there are around 76,000 clones, approximately 80% of which are singletons.

The rearrangement joins TRBV7-8 to TRBJ2-7; no clear D gene. Sample: peripheral blood. The TCR was taken from a man aged 45 to 65 with COVID-19, enrolled during active disease. CDR3 nucleotide sequence: TGTGCCAGCAGCCCCCACTCCTACGAGCAGTACTTC. Residues: CASSPHSYEQYF.